The 25 T cell receptor beta chains in this list originate from one sample, sequenced in a study of siplizumab effects on memory and regulatory T cells. Data came from immunoSEQ multiplex PCR; TCRdb stores just in-frame clones and leaves some out. The profile covers around 95,000 clones, with less than 95% appearing a single time and 1% to 1.5% taken by the ten largest. Material for sequencing was non-Treg CD4+ T cells sorted from blood. These receptors all come from a human donor in good health.

This chain joins TRBV7-9 and TRBJ1-3; D is unresolved. Germline V gene data show CDR1 as SEHNR and CDR2 as FQNEAQ (reference sequence). Trimming shortened V by 6 bases and J by 2 bases, and 8 bases separated the two germline ends. This CDR3 region has 13 residues. For the CDR3, the DNA is TGTGCCAGCAGGATCGGAGCTGGAAACACCATATATTTT. Protein product: CASRIGAGNTIYF.

The gene calls are TRBV18 and TRBJ2-5, with D possibly matching TRBD1 (5 bases). In germline, CDR1 is KGHSH, CDR2 LQKENI. This CDR3 has 16 amino acids. V lost 4 bases to trimming and J lost 5 bases, with 20 bases between them. The CDR3 DNA reads as TGTGCCAGCTCACAAAAAAGGCCAGGGATGCGGGAGACCCAGTACTTC. This gives the protein CASSQKRPGMRETQYF.

The chain recombines TRBV5-1 with TRBJ1-5; perhaps TRBD1 as D (6 bases). Per germline, CDR1 SGHRS and CDR2 YFSETQ. V was shortened by 0 bases and J by 1 base, with 8 bases between the two germline ends. The CDR3 length is 15 residues. CDR3 amino acids: CASSLEGGSNQPQHF. In DNA form, the CDR3 reads TGCGCCAGCAGCTTGGAAGGGGGAAGCAATCAGCCCCAGCATTTT.

J is TRBJ1-5 and V is TRBV15; TRBD1 aligns across 9 bases. The CDR3 contains 15 residues. V shed 5 bases, J shed 8 bases, and the junction held 10 bases outside the gene matches. The germline V gene has CDR1 LNHNV and CDR2 YYDKDF (reference sequence). The CDR3 coding sequence is TGTGCCACCAGCGGTGTCACAGGGGGCCGGGAGCCCCAGCATTTT. It specifies CATSGVTGGREPQHF.

The gene calls are TRBV4-1 and TRBJ1-6; 7 positions agree with TRBD1. Germline V gene lookup returns CDR1 MGHRA and CDR2 YSYEKL. This CDR3 is built from 15 residues. After removal of 1 base from V and 10 bases from J, the junction contained 7 bases not matched to a gene. CDR3 in amino acids: CASSQVTGVASPLHF. DNA for the CDR3: TGCGCCAGCAGCCAAGTAACAGGGGTAGCATCACCCCTCCACTTT.

The CDR3 here is CASSEARFGGLTDTQYF. CDR3 in DNA: TGTGCCAGCAGTGAAGCGCGGTTCGGGGGGCTCACAGATACGCAGTATTTT. The V gene is TRBV6-1, the J gene TRBJ2-3; D is possibly TRBD2 (7 bases). The CDR3 spans 17 residues. Trimming removed 0 bases from V and 2 bases from J, with 15 bases in between. The V gene's germline CDR1 is MNHNS and CDR2 SASEGT.

This clone was recorded once. V and J are TRBV4-1 and TRBJ2-1; 7 positions match TRBD2. The V and J ends lost 2 bases and 0 bases, in that order; junction bases with no gene match: 4. There are 16 residues in the CDR3. The germline V gene has CDR1 MGHRA and CDR2 YSYEKL. CDR3 sequence reads: CASSQPRTSSYNEQFF. In DNA, the CDR3 is TGCGCCAGCAGCCAACCCCGGACTAGCTCCTACAATGAGCAGTTCTTC.

The chain links TRBV28 to TRBJ2-7; D gene ambiguous. CDR1 is MDHEN, CDR2 SYDVKM, per germline. V gave up 2 bases and J gave up 7 bases, with 15 bases separating them. This CDR3 contains 14 residues. CDR3 amino acids: CASSLGLGLGEQYF. The CDR3 bases are TGTGCCAGCAGTTTAGGGCTAGGGCTAGGGGAGCAGTACTTC.

The V gene is TRBV2, the J gene TRBJ2-3, with TRBD1 matching over 8 bases. The CDR3 loop spans 14 amino acids. J lost 5 bases, V lost 2 bases, and 3 bases had no gene match. Germline CDR1 SNHLY, CDR2 FYNNEI. CDR3 in DNA: TGTGCCAGCAGTGAACGGACAGGGAGAGATACGCAGTATTTT. This encodes CASSERTGRDTQYF.

J is TRBJ2-1 and V is TRBV5-4; the D call may be TRBD1 or TRBD2 (6 bases each). This CDR3 spans 16 amino acids. CDR1 and CDR2 from the germline V gene are SGHNT and YYREEE (reference sequence). V shed 1 base and J shed 9 bases, with 20 bases lying between them. The CDR3 nucleotides read TGTGCCAGCAGCTTGCCCCCGTTAGGATGGGGGGCTGAGCAGTTCTTC. Translation gives CASSLPPLGWGAEQFF.

The genes are TRBV9 and TRBJ1-2; D gene uncertain. The CDR3 loop spans 14 amino acids. The germline CDR1 and CDR2 sequences are SGDLS and YYNGEE. Trimming left V 4 bases short and J 7 bases short, with 17 bases between. CDR3 nucleotides: TGTGCCAGCAGCCGGGAGGGCGGGTCTATTGGCTACACCTTC. Translating gives CASSREGGSIGYTF.

V usage is TRBV5-6 and J usage is TRBJ2-7, with D perhaps TRBD2 (5 bases). CDR3 length: 11 residues. Germline CDR1 and CDR2: SGHDT and YYEEEE. The CDR3 DNA reads as TGTTCCGAGACTATCTCCTACGAGCAGTACTTC. This sequence encodes CSETISYEQYF.

The chain combines TRBV15 with TRBJ1-2; TRBD1 matches at 7 bases. J was trimmed by 6 bases and V by 1 base; bases with no gene match: 5. The CDR3 covers 14 residues. CDR1 is LNHNV and CDR2 is YYDKDF in the germline V gene (reference sequence). The CDR3 is CATSRAGTADGYTF. The CDR3 DNA follows: TGTGCCACCAGCAGAGCAGGGACAGCCGATGGCTACACCTTC.

The rearrangement links TRBV28 to TRBJ2-5, with a possible D match to TRBD2 (6 bases). V was clipped by 9 bases and J by 5 bases, with 22 bases between them. CDR1 is MDHEN, CDR2 SYDVKM, per germline. The CDR3 extends over 15 amino acids. In DNA form, the CDR3 reads TGTGCCAGTAAGACTCCCGGGACTCGCTGGGAGACCCAGTACTTC. Protein sequence: CASKTPGTRWETQYF.

The V gene is TRBV7-9, the J gene TRBJ1-5; the D gene is possibly TRBD1 (5 bases). V shed 1 base and J shed 6 bases, with 22 bases lying between them. CDR1 is SEHNR and CDR2 is FQNEAQ in the germline V gene (reference sequence). The CDR3 is made up of 18 amino acids. The CDR3 spells CASSLDWFGDTGPQPQHF. CDR3 bases: TGTGCCAGCAGCTTAGATTGGTTTGGGGATACGGGGCCTCAGCCCCAGCATTTT.

This chain joins TRBV4-1 and TRBJ2-1; D call uncertain. V shed 3 bases and J shed 3 bases, with 15 bases lying between them. The CDR3 extends over 16 amino acids. Per germline, CDR1 MGHRA and CDR2 YSYEKL. The CDR3 bases are TGCGCCAGCAGCCAGAGATCCGCAAACCTCTACAATGAGCAGTTCTTC. Its translation is CASSQRSANLYNEQFF.

The V call is TRBV6-1, the J call TRBJ1-3; 7 bases are shared with TRBD1. The CDR3 sequence is 15 residues long. From germline, CDR1 is MNHNS and CDR2 SASEGT. J lost 3 bases, V lost 3 bases, and 5 bases had no gene match. CDR3 in DNA: TGTGCCAGCAGTGAGACAGGGTGGATTGGAAACACCATATATTTT. Its translation is CASSETGWIGNTIYF.

The rearrangement joins TRBV30 to TRBJ1-1; TRBD1 might be the D (6 bases). The CDR3 is 16 amino acids. Between the trimmed V and J ends, which lost 3 bases and 1 base, there was a span of 18 bases. Per germline, CDR1 GTSNPN and CDR2 SVGIG (reference sequence). CDR3 region: CAWRATGSTANTEAFF. The DNA of the CDR3 is TGTGCCTGGAGAGCTACAGGGTCCACCGCGAACACTGAAGCTTTCTTT.

The rearrangement links TRBV14 to TRBJ2-2; D is possibly TRBD1 or TRBD2 (6 bases each). CDR1 SGHDN and CDR2 FVKESK come from the germline V gene. Trimming pared 4 bases from V and 7 bases from J, leaving 22 bases between. This CDR3 comprises 17 residues. The chain's CDR3 is CASSLTDWWGAVGELFF. The CDR3 DNA follows: TGTGCCAGCAGCCTGACCGATTGGTGGGGGGCAGTCGGGGAGCTGTTTTTT.

This sequence joins TRBV4-1 and TRBJ2-1, with 10 bases that match TRBD2. Germline V CDR1 and CDR2: MGHRA, YSYEKL. The CDR3 spans 16 residues. V lost 5 bases to trimming and J lost 5 bases; unmatched junction nucleotides: 9. CDR3 bases: TGCGCCAGCAGCTCAAATAGCGGGAGGTCAGACAATGAGCAGTTCTTC. It translates to CASSSNSGRSDNEQFF.

This rearrangement joins TRBV19 to TRBJ1-3, with D hard to call. The V end lost 3 bases, the J end lost 2 bases, and 17 bases lay between the germline ends. This CDR3 has 17 residues. The germline gives CDR1 LNHDA, CDR2 SQIVND (reference sequence). This chain's CDR3 is CASSIFITKTPGNTIYF. The CDR3 DNA follows: TGTGCCAGTAGTATTTTCATCACCAAAACCCCTGGAAACACCATATATTTT. Full variable domain (outside the CDR3, taken from reference TRBV19 and TRBJ1-3): DGGITQSPKYLFRKEGQNVTLSCEQNLNHDAMYWYRQDPGQGLRLIYYSQIVNDFQKGDIAEGYSVSREKKESFPLTVTSAQKNPTAFYLCASSIFITKTPGNTIYFGEGSWLTVV.

The chain uses TRBV28 and TRBJ2-7, with TRBD2 as a possible D gene (6 bases). The germline V and J ends were trimmed by 7 bases and 2 bases, with 15 bases remaining between them. The germline V gene encodes CDR1 MDHEN and CDR2 SYDVKM. CDR3 length equals 14 residues. CDR3 in amino acids: CASTPPGGPYEQYF. The CDR3 coding sequence is TGTGCCAGCACTCCACCCGGGGGACCCTACGAGCAGTACTTC.

The chain is built from TRBV6-5 and TRBJ1-1, with D perhaps TRBD1 (5 bases). The germline V gene has CDR1 MNHEY and CDR2 SVGAGI. Trimming stripped 5 bases from V and 6 bases from J, with 13 bases between. The CDR3 runs to 13 residues. CDR3 DNA: TGTGCCAGCAGTCGTAATCAGGGTTCTGAAGCTTTCTTT. Translated: CASSRNQGSEAFF.

This clone showed up just once. The genes are TRBV2 and TRBJ2-5, with TRBD1 matching over 9 bases. This CDR3 region has 14 residues. The germline CDR1 and CDR2 sequences are SNHLY and FYNNEI. Germline trimming cut 7 bases from V and 1 base from J; bases unmatched to any gene: 4. The CDR3 here is CASNRDRAQETQYF. The CDR3 DNA follows: TGTGCCAGCAATCGGGACAGGGCCCAAGAGACCCAGTACTTC.

This clone was seen a single time. The CDR3 region is CSAGGDGPYNEQFF. In nucleotides, the CDR3 is TGCAGCGCGGGAGGGGATGGACCCTACAATGAGCAGTTCTTC. The chain links TRBV29-1 to TRBJ2-1; 8 bases align to TRBD2. Germline V lookup: CDR1 SQVTM, CDR2 ANQGSEA. This CDR3 is built from 14 residues. V trimming: 7 bases; J trimming: 2 bases; junction bases outside the gene matches: 7.